The text below deals with one T cell receptor (beta chain). This sample is part of a study of blood T cell repertoires in COVID-19. Study-wide context: The study drew acute and convalescent COVID-19 samples from the United States, Italy and Spain.

Clones were read by immunoSEQ multiplex PCR, and TCRdb kept only the in-frame ones, dropping some. Among approximately 56,000 clones listed, about 85% were seen once. This CDR3 is 15 amino acids long. V gave up 3 bases and J gave up 0 bases; unmatched junction bases: 3. Germline CDR1 WSHSY, CDR2 SAAADI. The V gene is TRBV10-2, the J gene TRBJ1-1, with 8 positions matching TRBD1. This TCR derives from a woman over 75 with acute or convalescent COVID-19. The sequenced material came from peripheral blood. The CDR3 nucleotides read TGCGCCAGCAGTGACCGACAGGGGATGAACACTGAAGCTTTCTTT. This translates into CASSDRQGMNTEAFF.